These T cell receptor beta chains were read from a single sample in a study of T cell repertoires in ileal Crohn's disease. The data were produced by immunoSEQ multiplex PCR, yet TCRdb's version contains in-frame clones alone and is incomplete. In the table there are 13,000 to 15,000 clones, 78% of which are singletons. Sequencing was done on a sample of ileal tissue. These receptors came from an adult with Crohn's disease. Each CDR3 is given with its conserved first and last residue. The order of the fields is J gene, V gene, clone size, D gene, CDR3 protein, CDR3 DNA. D genes are given only for firm matches. Size values are once, few and many counts, or a class for expanded clones, and some rows have none.

j_call: TRBJ2-1
v_call: TRBV5-4
clone_size: NA
d_call: TRBD2
cdr3_aa: CASSLGQREVREQFF
cdr3_nt: TGTGCCAGCAGCTTGGGCCAGCGGGAGGTAAGGGAGCAGTTCTTC

j_call: TRBJ2-1
v_call: TRBV28
clone_size: NA
d_call: NA
cdr3_aa: CASTRSNSNNEQFF
cdr3_nt: TGTGCCAGCACCCGAAGTAACAGTAACAATGAGCAGTTCTTC

j_call: TRBJ1-3
v_call: TRBV6-1
clone_size: NA
d_call: TRBD1
cdr3_aa: CATSRDQGDTIYF
cdr3_nt: TGTGCCACCTCCCGGGACCAGGGGGACACCATATATTTT

j_call: TRBJ2-2
v_call: TRBV27
clone_size: NA
d_call: NA
cdr3_aa: CASSFLVTGSVTGELFF
cdr3_nt: TGTGCCAGCAGTTTTCTCGTGACAGGCTCGGTCACCGGGGAGCTGTTTTTT

j_call: TRBJ2-7
v_call: TRBV7-9
clone_size: few
d_call: NA
cdr3_aa: CASSLGPSYEQYF
cdr3_nt: TGTGCCAGCAGCCTCGGTCCCTCCTACGAGCAGTACTTC

j_call: TRBJ2-3
v_call: TRBV9
clone_size: few
d_call: NA
cdr3_aa: CASSVTSSDTQYF
cdr3_nt: TGTGCCAGCAGCGTCACTAGCTCAGATACGCAGTATTTT

j_call: TRBJ2-2
v_call: TRBV5-6
clone_size: NA
d_call: TRBD2
cdr3_aa: CASSSRASGEGDTGELFF
cdr3_nt: TGTGCCAGCAGCTCTAGAGCTAGCGGGGAGGGTGACACCGGGGAGCTGTTTTTT

j_call: TRBJ2-1
v_call: TRBV19
clone_size: few
d_call: TRBD2
cdr3_aa: CASSTTSGLYNEQFF
cdr3_nt: TGTGCCAGTAGTACGACTAGCGGGCTATACAATGAGCAGTTCTTC

j_call: TRBJ2-7
v_call: TRBV7-3
clone_size: NA
d_call: TRBD2
cdr3_aa: CAPGWGGLYEQYF
cdr3_nt: TGTGCCCCCGGCTGGGGAGGGCTCTACGAGCAGTACTTC

j_call: TRBJ1-1
v_call: TRBV20-1
clone_size: few
d_call: NA
cdr3_aa: CSATEVEAFF
cdr3_nt: TGCAGTGCTACGGAGGTAGAAGCTTTCTTT